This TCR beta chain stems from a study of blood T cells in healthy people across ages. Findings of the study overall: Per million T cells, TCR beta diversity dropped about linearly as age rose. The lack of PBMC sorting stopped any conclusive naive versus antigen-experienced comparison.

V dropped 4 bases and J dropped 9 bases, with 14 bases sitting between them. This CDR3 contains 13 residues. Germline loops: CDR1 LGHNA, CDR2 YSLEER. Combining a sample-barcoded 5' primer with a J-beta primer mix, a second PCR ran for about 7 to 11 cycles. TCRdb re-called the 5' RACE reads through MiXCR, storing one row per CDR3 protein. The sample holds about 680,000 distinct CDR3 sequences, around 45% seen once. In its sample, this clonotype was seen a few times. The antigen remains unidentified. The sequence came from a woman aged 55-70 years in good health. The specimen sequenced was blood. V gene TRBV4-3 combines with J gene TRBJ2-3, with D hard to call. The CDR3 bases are TGCGCCAGCAGCCCCGACCAGGAGACCACGCAGTATTTT. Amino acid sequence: CASSPDQETTQYF.